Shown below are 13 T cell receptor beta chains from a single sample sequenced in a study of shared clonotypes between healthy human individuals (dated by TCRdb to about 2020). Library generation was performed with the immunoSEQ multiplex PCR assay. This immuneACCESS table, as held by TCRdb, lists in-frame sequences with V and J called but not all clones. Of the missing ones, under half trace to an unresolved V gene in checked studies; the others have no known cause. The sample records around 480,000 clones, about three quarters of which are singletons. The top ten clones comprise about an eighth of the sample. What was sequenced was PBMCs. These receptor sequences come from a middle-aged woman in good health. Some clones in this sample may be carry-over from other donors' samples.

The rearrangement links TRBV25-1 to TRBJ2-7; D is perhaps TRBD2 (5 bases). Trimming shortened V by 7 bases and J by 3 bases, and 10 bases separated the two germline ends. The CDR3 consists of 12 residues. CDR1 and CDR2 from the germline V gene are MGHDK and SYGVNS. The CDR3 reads CASKEGGYEQYF. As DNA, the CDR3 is TGTGCCAGCAAAGAAGGAGGCTACGAGCAGTACTTC.

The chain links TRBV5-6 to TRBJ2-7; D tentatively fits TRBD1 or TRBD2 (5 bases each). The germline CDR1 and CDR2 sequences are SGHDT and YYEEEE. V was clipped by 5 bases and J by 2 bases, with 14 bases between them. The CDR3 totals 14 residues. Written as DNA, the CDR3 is TGTGCCAGCAGGTCTGGTGGGGGTCCCTACGAGCAGTACTTC. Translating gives CASRSGGGPYEQYF.

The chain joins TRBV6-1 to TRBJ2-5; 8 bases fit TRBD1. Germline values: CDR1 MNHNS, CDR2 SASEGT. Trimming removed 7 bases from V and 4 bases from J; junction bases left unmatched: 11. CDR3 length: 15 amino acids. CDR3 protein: CASIFRDRSRETQYF. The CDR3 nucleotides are TGTGCCAGCATTTTCCGGGACAGGTCGCGAGAGACCCAGTACTTC.

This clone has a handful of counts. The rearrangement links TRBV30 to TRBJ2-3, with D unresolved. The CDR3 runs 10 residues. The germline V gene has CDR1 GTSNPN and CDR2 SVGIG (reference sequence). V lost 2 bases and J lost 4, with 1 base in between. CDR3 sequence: CAWSPDTQYF. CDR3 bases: TGTGCCTGGAGTCCAGATACGCAGTATTTT.

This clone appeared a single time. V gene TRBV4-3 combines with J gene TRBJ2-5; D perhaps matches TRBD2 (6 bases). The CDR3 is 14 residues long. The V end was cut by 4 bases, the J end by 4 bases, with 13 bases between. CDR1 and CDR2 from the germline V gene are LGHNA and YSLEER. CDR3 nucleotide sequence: TGCGCCAGCAGCCCCCTCTTGGGGGGAGAGACCCAGTACTTC. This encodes CASSPLLGGETQYF.

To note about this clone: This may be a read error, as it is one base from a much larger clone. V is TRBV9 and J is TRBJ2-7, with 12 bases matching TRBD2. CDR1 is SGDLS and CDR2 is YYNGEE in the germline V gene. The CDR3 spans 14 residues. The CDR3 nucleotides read TGTACCAGCAGCGCAGGGACTAGCGGGTACGAGCAGTACTTC. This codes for CTSSAGTSGYEQYF.

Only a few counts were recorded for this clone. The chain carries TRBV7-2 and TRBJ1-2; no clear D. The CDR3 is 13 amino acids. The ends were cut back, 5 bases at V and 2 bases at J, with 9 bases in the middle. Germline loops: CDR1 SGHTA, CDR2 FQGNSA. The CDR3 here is CASSPDKNYGYTF. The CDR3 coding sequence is TGTGCCAGCAGCCCAGACAAAAACTATGGCTACACCTTC. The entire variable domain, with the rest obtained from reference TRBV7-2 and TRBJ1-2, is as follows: GAGVSQSPSNKVTEKGKDVELRCDPISGHTALYWYRQSLGQGLEFLIYFQGNSAPDKSGLPSDRFSAERTGGSVSTLTIQRTQQEDSAVYLCASSPDKNYGYTFGSGTRLTVV.

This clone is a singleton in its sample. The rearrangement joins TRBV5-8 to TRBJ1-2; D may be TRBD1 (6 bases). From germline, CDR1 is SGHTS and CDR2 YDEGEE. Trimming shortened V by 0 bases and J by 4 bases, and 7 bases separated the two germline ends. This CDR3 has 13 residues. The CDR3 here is CASSLDRAYGYTF. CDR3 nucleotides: TGTGCCAGCAGCTTGGACAGGGCCTATGGCTACACCTTC.

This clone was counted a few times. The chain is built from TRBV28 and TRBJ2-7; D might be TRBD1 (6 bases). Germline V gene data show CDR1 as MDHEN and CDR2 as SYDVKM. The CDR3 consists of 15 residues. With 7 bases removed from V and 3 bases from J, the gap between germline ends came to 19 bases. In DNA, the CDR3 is TGTGCCAGCACTCTCCTTCGAGGGGGACACTACGAGCAGTACTTC. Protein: CASTLLRGGHYEQYF.

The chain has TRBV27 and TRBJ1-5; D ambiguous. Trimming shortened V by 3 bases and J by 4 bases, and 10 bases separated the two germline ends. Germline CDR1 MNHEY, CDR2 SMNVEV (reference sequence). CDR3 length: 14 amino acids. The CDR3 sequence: CASSLIGINQPQHF. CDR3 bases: TGTGCCAGCAGTTTGATAGGCATAAATCAGCCCCAGCATTTT.

The CDR3 sequence is CASSPLAGLKDTQYF. DNA for the CDR3: TGTGCCAGCTCGCCCCTAGCGGGACTCAAAGATACGCAGTATTTT. The chain links TRBV7-9 to TRBJ2-3; the match to TRBD2 covers 9 bases. V shed 8 bases and J 5 bases; nucleotides not matched to a gene: 11. CDR1 is SEHNR and CDR2 is FQNEAQ in the germline V gene (reference sequence). The CDR3 has 15 amino acids.

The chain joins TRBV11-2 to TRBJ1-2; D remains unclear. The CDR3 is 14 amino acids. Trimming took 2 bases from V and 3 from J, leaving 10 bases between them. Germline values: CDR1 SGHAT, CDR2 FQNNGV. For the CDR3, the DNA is TGTGCCAGCAGCTTAAACGCAGCAGACTATGGCTACACCTTC. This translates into CASSLNAADYGYTF.

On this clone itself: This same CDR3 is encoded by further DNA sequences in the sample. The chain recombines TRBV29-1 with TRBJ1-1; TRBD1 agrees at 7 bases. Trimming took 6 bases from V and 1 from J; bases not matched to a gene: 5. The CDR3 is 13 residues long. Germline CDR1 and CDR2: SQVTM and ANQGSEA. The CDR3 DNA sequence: TGCAGCGTAACGGGACAGACGAACACTGAAGCTTTCTTT. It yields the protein CSVTGQTNTEAFF.